The rows below give T cell receptor beta chains drawn from one sample of a study of T cells expressing NK-cell markers. TCRdb re-called the 5' RACE reads and gives one entry per CDR3 protein, without DNA. The sample totals about 400 distinct CDR3 sequences. The specimen was blood T cells: a sorted CD56 or NKG2C T cell subset, CD4+ or CD8+ T cells, or bulk PBMC T cells (not recorded which). The receptors come from a man aged 18-75 years in good health. The CDR3 runs from the conserved cysteine through the conserved F or W. Each record gives: V gene, clone size, J gene, CDR3 protein. Clone size is not always given. Where it is, it says once, few, many or a class for expanded clones.

TRBV12-3/TRBV12-4	-	TRBJ2-5	CASSLVWGRTQYF
TRBV24-1	-	TRBJ1-2	CATSDVRDTVNYGYTF
TRBV27	-	TRBJ2-1	CASSLWAGIFLNEQFF
TRBV10-3	-	TRBJ2-7	CAIINRDRGYEQYF
TRBV12-3/TRBV12-4	hyperexpanded	TRBJ1-5	CASSYGRIPNQPQHF
TRBV28	-	TRBJ1-2	CASSLYGTEGTNYGYTF
TRBV2	-	TRBJ2-1	CASGLAGNSYNEQFF
TRBV3-1	-	TRBJ1-2	CASSRGGTQDGYTF
TRBV4-1	-	TRBJ1-2	CASSPTRTGANYGYTF
TRBV7-9	-	TRBJ2-5	CATTPRGWETQYF
TRBV10-2	-	TRBJ2-5	CASSESTGWQETQYF
TRBV10-3	medium-sized	TRBJ2-7	CAISPPNIKEQYF
TRBV28	-	TRBJ2-3	CASRYRRSTQYF
TRBV18	-	TRBJ2-7	CASSPVWGNSYEQHF
TRBV18	medium-sized	TRBJ2-7	CASSPPWGTRHEQYF
TRBV30	-	TRBJ1-3	CAWRGTDSASGNTIYF
TRBV6-5	-	TRBJ2-5	CASGQQETQYF
TRBV5-1	large	TRBJ2-7	CASSPGTGDYEQYF
TRBV9	-	TRBJ2-7	CASSVVGEEVGSEQYF
TRBV4-2	-	TRBJ1-6	CASSHSDQQGYNSPLHF
TRBV6-4	-	TRBJ2-2	CASSDSDPTGELFF
TRBV27	-	TRBJ1-1	CASKSWAANTEAFF
TRBV6-5	-	TRBJ1-2	CASSSFGGDGYTF
TRBV9	-	TRBJ2-3	CASSLLAGALDTQYF
TRBV6-5	medium-sized	TRBJ1-1	CASSYSGLLNTEAFF
TRBV4-2	large	TRBJ1-1	CASSNTWGTEAFF
TRBV4-1	-	TRBJ2-3	CASSQGRTSGFSTDTQYF
TRBV20-1	-	TRBJ1-1	CSARNQANTEAFF
TRBV27	-	TRBJ1-2	CASSKGETGGSWGYTF
TRBV7-9	medium-sized	TRBJ2-6	CASSLAHLSSGANVLTF
TRBV11-2	-	TRBJ2-7	CASLIPLPYEQYF
TRBV5-5	-	TRBJ1-2	CASSLEGDYGYTF